A selection of T cell receptor beta chains follows, all from one sample in a study of response to subunit inactivated influenza vaccine. TCRdb independently ran MiXCR on the RT-PCR reads; one entry per CDR3 protein. In the table there are hundreds of thousands of distinct CDR3 sequences, less than 20% of which are singletons. The sequencing here drew on PBMCs from blood, taken less than 6 days after vaccination. Receptor source: a man in his fifties or sixties who received an inactivated influenza vaccine. Each CDR3 is given with its conserved first and last residue. The D gene is left open where the match is weak. The size of a clone is reported for some rows only, either as once, few or many, or as a class for expanded clones.

TRBJ2-1,TRBD2,many,TRBV7-8,CASSLGPSGGNEQFF,TGTGCCAGCAGCTTAGGTCCTAGCGGGGGCAATGAGCAGTTCTTC
TRBJ2-1,TRBD2,.,TRBV20-1,CSAPAGLAVIYNEQFF,TGCAGTGCCCCAGCGGGACTAGCGGTCATCTACAATGAGCAGTTCTTC
TRBJ1-1,TRBD1,.,TRBV11-1,CASSLPSGGLTEAFF,TGTGCCAGCAGCTTACCCTCAGGGGGCCTGACTGAAGCTTTCTTT
TRBJ2-7,.,.,TRBV12-3/TRBV12-4,CASSLFEGNYEQYF,TGTGCCAGCAGTTTATTTGAGGGTAACTACGAGCAGTACTTC
TRBJ1-2,TRBD1,once,TRBV5-1,CASKEGAVANYGYTF,TGCGCCAGCAAAGAGGGGGCGGTAGCTAACTATGGCTACACCTTC
TRBJ2-1,.,.,TRBV7-8,CASSLGGGQPSYNEQFF,TGTGCCAGCAGCTTAGGCGGGGGACAGCCCTCCTACAATGAGCAGTTCTTC
TRBJ2-7,.,.,TRBV4-3,CASSQVRFYEQYF,TGCGCCAGCAGCCAAGTGCGTTTCTACGAGCAGTACTTC
TRBJ2-1,TRBD1,.,TRBV29-1,CSAGTGGDEQFF,TGCAGCGCCGGGACAGGGGGCGATGAGCAGTTCTTC
TRBJ1-1,.,many,TRBV20-1,CSVPNRVTEAFF,TGCAGCGTCCCGAACAGGGTCACTGAAGCTTTCTTT
TRBJ1-1,.,.,TRBV7-6,CASSLAIKNTEAFF,TGTGCCAGCAGCTTAGCGATTAAGAACACTGAAGCTTTCTTT
TRBJ2-7,TRBD1,few,TRBV7-2,CASSLDRGTFYEQYF,TGTGCCAGCAGCTTAGACAGGGGAACCTTCTACGAGCAGTACTTC
TRBJ2-5,.,few,TRBV29-1,CSVGEVRPETQYF,TGCAGCGTTGGAGAGGTTCGCCCAGAGACCCAGTACTTC
TRBJ2-5,TRBD1,.,TRBV9,CASSVNPGQPQETQYF,TGTGCCAGCAGCGTAAACCCGGGACAGCCACAAGAGACCCAGTACTTC
TRBJ2-3,.,.,TRBV5-1,CASSLVGGASDTQYF,TGCGCCAGCAGCTTGGTCGGAGGGGCCTCAGATACGCAGTATTTT
TRBJ2-3,.,.,TRBV6-1,CASSPLFGSDTQYF,TGTGCCAGCAGTCCCCTTTTCGGTTCAGATACGCAGTATTTT
TRBJ2-7,.,.,TRBV20-1,CSARGGDSSYEQYF,TGCAGTGCTAGGGGGGGGGACAGCTCCTACGAGCAGTACTTC
TRBJ1-2,TRBD1,few,TRBV5-6,CASSSGRGMGGYTF,TGTGCCAGCAGTTCCGGCAGGGGGATGGGTGGCTACACCTTC
TRBJ2-7,TRBD2,.,TRBV30,CAWRGDSGAFQQYF,TGTGCCTGGAGAGGGGATAGCGGGGCCTTTCAGCAGTACTTC
TRBJ2-5,.,few,TRBV6-5,CASSYSSVGRRWETQYF,TGTGCCAGCAGTTACTCGAGTGTTGGGCGGCGGTGGGAGACCCAGTACTTC
TRBJ2-7,.,few,TRBV29-1,CSVGPKQGSYEQYF,TGCAGCGTTGGCCCTAAACAAGGATCCTACGAGCAGTACTTC
TRBJ2-7,.,few,TRBV4-3,CASSQVLGTASSTYEQYF,TGCGCCAGCAGCCAAGTTTTGGGTACGGCTAGCAGCACCTACGAGCAGTACTTC
TRBJ2-1,.,.,TRBV6-2/TRBV6-3,CASRDNSYNEQFF,TGTGCCAGCAGGGACAATTCCTACAATGAGCAGTTCTTC
TRBJ2-2,TRBD1,.,TRBV7-2,CASSLGDRVTGELFF,TGTGCCAGCAGCTTAGGGGACAGGGTCACCGGGGAGCTGTTTTTT
TRBJ2-1,TRBD2,.,TRBV28,CASGTLTSGSYNEQFF,TGTGCCAGCGGGACATTGACTAGCGGCTCCTACAATGAGCAGTTCTTC
TRBJ2-7,TRBD1,.,TRBV7-2,CASSVTGGRSEQYF,TGTGCCAGCAGCGTAACAGGGGGCCGGAGTGAGCAGTACTTC
TRBJ2-1,TRBD2,few,TRBV20-1,CSASRTSGEEFF,TGCAGTGCTAGTAGGACTAGCGGGGAAGAGTTCTTC